This T cell receptor (beta chain) appears in the sequencing data of a study of blood T cell repertoires in COVID-19. Across the whole study: Samples of COVID-19 (acute and convalescent) were obtained from the United States, Italy and Spain. Nucleic acid was either cDNA or gDNA, and it came from T cells, B-cell-depleted T cells, or PBMCs.

The data were produced by immunoSEQ multiplex PCR, yet TCRdb's version contains in-frame clones alone and is incomplete. The repertoire holds approximately 20,000 clones, almost 85% seen once, with 64% in the top ten. Germline V gene data show CDR1 as MNHEY and CDR2 as SVGEGT. The J segment lost 4 bases and the V segment lost 5 bases, leaving 12 bases of the junction unmatched. The CDR3 totals 16 residues. V usage is TRBV6-2 or TRBV6-3 and J usage is TRBJ2-7; 9 bases map to TRBD1. The sequence was obtained from a man older than 75 with acute or convalescent COVID-19. The sequencing input was peripheral blood. The CDR3 nucleotides read TGTGCCAGCAGTCCCTCCCCGGGACAGGGTAGGTACGAGCAGTACTTC. This gives the protein CASSPSPGQGRYEQYF.